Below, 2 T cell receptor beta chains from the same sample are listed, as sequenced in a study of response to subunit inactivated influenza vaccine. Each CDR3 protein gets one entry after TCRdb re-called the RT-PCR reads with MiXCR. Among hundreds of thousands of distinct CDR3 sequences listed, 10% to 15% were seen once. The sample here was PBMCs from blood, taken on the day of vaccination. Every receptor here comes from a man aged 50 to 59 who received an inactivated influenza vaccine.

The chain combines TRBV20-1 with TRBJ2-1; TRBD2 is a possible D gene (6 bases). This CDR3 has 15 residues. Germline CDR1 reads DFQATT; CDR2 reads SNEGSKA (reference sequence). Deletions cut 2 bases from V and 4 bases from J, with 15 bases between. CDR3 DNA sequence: TGCAGTGCTAGATTCTATGGGGGGACTTACAATGAGCAGTTCTTC. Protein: CSARFYGGTYNEQFF.

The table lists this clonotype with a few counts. The CDR3 region is CSVAGAGVGDTQYF. The CDR3, as DNA: TGCAGCGTTGCGGGGGCCGGGGTCGGAGATACGCAGTATTTT. V is TRBV29-1 and J is TRBJ2-3; the D gene could be TRBD1 or TRBD2 (6 bases each). The CDR3 is 14 residues long. V was clipped by 4 bases and J by 5 bases, with 16 bases between them. CDR1 SQVTM and CDR2 ANQGSEA come from the germline V gene.